Shown below are 8 T cell receptor beta chains from a single sample sequenced in a study of T cells after yellow fever vaccination. TCRdb used MiXCR to reprocess the 5' RACE reads, holding one entry per CDR3 protein. The profile shows some 120,000 distinct CDR3 sequences, 13% to 15% of them singletons. The sequencing used CD8+ T cells sorted from PBMCs, collected 5 days after the yellow fever booster vaccination. The receptors originated from a man younger than 35 who received the YFV17D yellow fever vaccine.

The genes are TRBV11-2 and TRBJ2-1; 12 nucleotides line up with TRBD2. This CDR3 comprises 16 residues. The ends lost 4 bases at V and 4 bases at J; junction bases unmatched: 5. Germline values: CDR1 SGHAT, CDR2 FQNNGV. CDR3 region: CASSSPGLAGYNEQFF. CDR3 sequence (DNA): TGTGCCAGCAGCTCCCCCGGACTAGCGGGATACAATGAGCAGTTCTTC.

This chain connects TRBV12-3 or TRBV12-4 to TRBJ2-7; 9 nucleotides align to TRBD1. This CDR3 spans 14 amino acids. V lost 6 bases, J lost 4 bases, and 7 bases stayed unmatched. This CDR3 reads CASRNRGPGYEQYF. The DNA of the CDR3 is TGTGCCAGCAGGAACAGGGGGCCCGGATACGAGCAGTACTTC.

The CDR3 region has the DNA TGTGCCAGCAGCTGGGGGACTCCATGGCAAGAGACCCAGTACTTC. Its translation: CASSWGTPWQETQYF. The chain links TRBV6-6 to TRBJ2-5, with D perhaps matching TRBD2 (6 bases). The V and J ends lost 6 bases and 2 bases respectively, with 16 bases between them. The CDR3 has 15 amino acids. Germline loops: CDR1 MNHNY, CDR2 SVGAGI (reference sequence).

This chain joins TRBV7-9 and TRBJ2-2; D is unresolved. Trimming pared 5 bases from V and 2 bases from J, leaving 9 bases between. The germline V gene encodes CDR1 SEHNR and CDR2 FQNEAQ (reference sequence). There are 14 residues in the CDR3. In DNA form, the CDR3 reads TGTGCCAGCAGCGTGCTAGAAAACACCGGGGAGCTGTTTTTT. The encoded protein is CASSVLENTGELFF.

This clonotype was counted at least ten times. V is TRBV29-1 and J is TRBJ2-5, with D unresolved. Germline lookup yields CDR1 SQVTM and CDR2 ANQGSEA. With 4 bases removed from V and 2 bases from J, the gap between germline ends came to 8 bases. The CDR3 totals 12 residues. CDR3 loop: CSVGAPQETQYF. The CDR3 bases are TGCAGCGTTGGGGCACCACAAGAGACCCAGTACTTC.

This clonotype has a handful of counts. V is TRBV10-3 and J is TRBJ2-3, with 7 bases matching TRBD1. This CDR3 has 16 residues. The V gene's germline CDR1 is ENHRY and CDR2 SYGVKD. The V gene end was trimmed by 0 bases and the J gene end by 4 bases; junction bases not matched to a gene: 7. The CDR3 DNA reads as TGTGCCATCAGTGAGTCAAGCGACAGGGAAGCAGATACGCAGTATTTT. This sequence encodes CAISESSDREADTQYF.

The V gene is TRBV6-2 or TRBV6-3, the J gene TRBJ2-7; 8 bases are shared with TRBD2. The germline gives CDR1 MNHEY, CDR2 SVGEGT. Losses at the gene ends were 8 bases for V and 2 bases for J; bases not matched to a gene: 5. The CDR3 is 13 amino acids. CDR3: CASLPGLAYEQYF. DNA for the CDR3: TGTGCCAGCTTACCGGGACTAGCCTACGAGCAGTACTTC.

J is TRBJ2-5 and V is TRBV4-3; D might be TRBD2 (6 bases). V dropped 0 bases and J dropped 5 bases, with 16 bases sitting between them. The germline CDR1 and CDR2 sequences are LGHNA and YSLEER. This CDR3 contains 16 residues. The CDR3 here is CASSQDHMEGFETQYF. The CDR3 DNA reads TGCGCCAGCAGCCAAGATCATATGGAGGGGTTTGAGACCCAGTACTTC.